This T cell receptor beta chain was recorded in a study of blood T cell repertoires in COVID-19. Study-wide background: The origin of the acute and convalescent COVID-19 samples was the United States, Italy and Spain. Sources were T cells, B-cell-depleted T cells, or PBMCs; the material itself was cDNA or gDNA.

Two negative PCRs, clearance, or symptom resolution had been documented for recovered Cohort 3 donors. Original handling: Estimation of nucleated cell counts relied on the amplification of reference gene primers. The data were produced by immunoSEQ multiplex PCR, yet TCRdb's version contains in-frame clones alone and is incomplete. D and trimming come from the DNA, and the V and J calls and clone size come from that table. The data hold around 160,000 clones, with 80% observed a single time. The CDR3 length is 15 residues. Germline V gene data show CDR1 as LGHNA and CDR2 as YNFKEQ. V dropped 6 bases and J dropped 3; count of bases not matched to a gene: 7.

The receptor comes from a woman aged 55-75 years who had recovered from COVID-19. This chain connects TRBV4-2 to TRBJ2-1; 8 nucleotides match TRBD2. Sequenced sample: PBMCs or T cells enriched from blood (not recorded which). CDR3 in amino acids: CASSHGTRVYNEQFF. Here the CDR3 DNA reads TGTGCCAGCAGTCACGGGACTAGGGTCTACAATGAGCAGTTCTTC.